These 26 T cell receptor beta chains originate from one sample sequenced in a study of cytomegalovirus exposure and HLA in healthy donors (dated by TCRdb to the late 2010s). Libraries were prepared through the immunoSEQ multiplex PCR assay. For the multiplex PCR, a mixture combining 60 forward primers for TCR Vbeta segments and 13 reverse primers for TCR Jbeta segments was used. Here the immuneACCESS table is served through TCRdb, limited to in-frame sequences with V and J called. Missing clones are a known gap in these copies; in checked studies unresolved V genes cover under half, and the rest lacks a known reason. This sample lists 100,000 to 150,000 clones; around 10% were detected once. The ten largest clonotypes hold roughly 7% of the sample. Source material: PBMCs. The source of these receptors is a woman aged 40 to 50 in good health and CMV-seropositive.

The chain joins TRBV9 to TRBJ2-3, with 8 bases aligning to TRBD2. The CDR3 extends over 16 amino acids. V lost 4 bases and J lost 2; bases outside the gene matches: 9. Germline V gives CDR1 SGDLS, CDR2 YYNGEE. CDR3 DNA: TGTGCCAGCAGCATGCCAGCGGGGGACTACACAGATACGCAGTATTTT. Translation gives CASSMPAGDYTDTQYF.

This clone appeared once. The rearrangement joins TRBV4-1 to TRBJ1-6; 9 bases map to TRBD1. V lost 0 bases, J lost 4 bases, and 7 bases stayed unmatched. CDR3 size: 18 residues. Germline V gives CDR1 MGHRA, CDR2 YSYEKL. CDR3 nucleotides: TGCGCCAGCAGCCAAGATCTGGGACAGGGTAGATATAATTCACCCCTCCACTTT. This codes for CASSQDLGQGRYNSPLHF.

This clone showed up just a few times. The gene calls are TRBV4-2 and TRBJ2-7; a possible D gene is TRBD1 (6 bases). Trimming removed 5 bases from V and 2 bases from J, with 16 bases in between. The CDR3 has 15 amino acids. Germline V lookup: CDR1 LGHNA, CDR2 YNFKEQ. The chain's CDR3 is CASSSITTGTYEQYF. The CDR3 DNA sequence: TGTGCCAGCAGCAGTATTACTACAGGGACCTACGAGCAGTACTTC.

In this sample, this clone turned up a few times. V gene TRBV5-6 combines with J gene TRBJ1-2; TRBD1 matches 12 bases. The CDR3 has 15 residues. Germline CDR1 and CDR2: SGHDT and YYEEEE. V shed 2 bases, J shed 8 bases, and the junction held 7 bases outside the gene matches. This CDR3 reads CASSFPGQGARGYTF. CDR3 DNA sequence: TGTGCCAGCAGCTTCCCGGGACAGGGGGCGCGAGGCTACACCTTC.

This clone showed up just a few times. This rearrangement joins TRBV5-4 to TRBJ1-2, with TRBD1 identical over 12 bases. CDR3 length equals 17 residues. CDR1 and CDR2 from the germline V gene are SGHNT and YYREEE (reference sequence). Trimming cost V 4 bases and J 4 bases; bases outside gene matches: 11. The CDR3 DNA follows: TGTGCCAGCAGCCTGCCGGGACAGGGGGCGAGCGGCTATGGCTACACCTTC. Its protein product is CASSLPGQGASGYGYTF. The whole variable domain, filled in from reference TRBV5-4 and TRBJ1-2, reads ETGVTQSPTHLIKTRGQQVTLRCSSQSGHNTVSWYQQALGQGPQFIFQYYREEENGRGNFPPRFSGLQFPNYSSELNVNALELDDSALYLCASSLPGQGASGYGYTFGSGTRLTVV.

V usage is TRBV5-1 and J usage is TRBJ2-3; possibly TRBD1 for D (6 bases). This CDR3 comprises 18 residues. Germline CDR1 is SGHRS and CDR2 is YFSETQ. Trimming left V 4 bases short and J 0 bases short, with 21 bases between. CDR3 residues: CASSQGRDSLYSTDTQYF. DNA of the CDR3: TGCGCCAGCAGCCAGGGGCGAGACTCCCTCTATAGCACAGATACGCAGTATTTT.

This clone was seen a handful of times. This rearrangement joins TRBV4-3 to TRBJ1-1; 9 bases fit TRBD1. The CDR3 is made up of 14 amino acids. Trimming at V came to 1 base and at J to 6 bases, leaving 3 bases not matched to a gene. CDR1 is LGHNA, CDR2 YSLEER, per germline. Here the CDR3 DNA reads TGCGCCAGCAGCCAAGGTACAGGGGGCGCTGAAGCTTTCTTT. It yields the protein CASSQGTGGAEAFF.

The CDR3 nucleotides read TGTGCCAGCAGCCCAGGGGATACGAGTACCCTCTACGAGCAGTACTTC. As protein: CASSPGDTSTLYEQYF. The chain links TRBV5-6 to TRBJ2-7, with D perhaps matching TRBD1 (6 bases). From germline, CDR1 is SGHDT and CDR2 YYEEEE. Trimming removed 4 bases at V and 3 bases at J, with 20 bases between. The CDR3 length is 16 residues.

The rearrangement links TRBV18 to TRBJ1-2; perhaps TRBD1 as D (6 bases). Germline CDR1 KGHSH, CDR2 LQKENI. Deletions cut 2 bases from V and 0 bases from J, with 10 bases between. This CDR3 region has 15 residues. The DNA for the CDR3 is TGTGCCAGCTCACCAGGGGGCTTAGCTAACTATGGCTACACCTTC. It yields the protein CASSPGGLANYGYTF.

This chain uses TRBV6-6 with TRBJ1-1; D unclear. The germline V gene has CDR1 MNHNY and CDR2 SVGAGI (reference sequence). The CDR3 extends over 14 amino acids. The V end lost 5 bases, the J end lost 2 bases, and 12 bases lay between the germline ends. CDR3 loop: CASSRKGGNTEAFF. In DNA, the CDR3 is TGTGCCAGCAGTAGAAAGGGAGGTAACACTGAAGCTTTCTTT.

The chain recombines TRBV2 with TRBJ2-1, with TRBD2 as a possible D gene (6 bases). Trimming removed 4 bases from V and 4 bases from J, with 11 bases in between. This CDR3 has 14 residues. The germline CDR1 and CDR2 sequences are SNHLY and FYNNEI. The CDR3 nucleotides are TGTGCCAGCAGTGGGACGGAGGGATACAATGAGCAGTTCTTC. Residues: CASSGTEGYNEQFF.

The V call is TRBV6-4, the J call TRBJ2-3, with TRBD2 matching 11 bases. Germline V gene sequence: CDR1 MRHNA, CDR2 SNTAGT. The V segment lost 3 bases and the J segment 2 bases; nucleotides outside the gene matches: 7. This CDR3 is 17 amino acids long. The CDR3 DNA reads TGTGCCAGCAGTGAATCCGGACTAGCGGGCAACACAGATACGCAGTATTTT. This gives the protein CASSESGLAGNTDTQYF.

This clone was counted between two and nine times. V usage is TRBV5-1 and J usage is TRBJ2-5; TRBD1 matches 8 bases. This CDR3 contains 16 residues. V dropped 0 bases and J dropped 5; count of bases not matched to a gene: 9. Looked up from germline, CDR1 is SGHRS and CDR2 is YFSETQ. For the CDR3, the DNA is TGCGCCAGCAGCTTGGGGCAGGGGGCGTTTGGGGAGACCCAGTACTTC. Protein sequence: CASSLGQGAFGETQYF.

This clone was seen a few times. The rearrangement uses TRBV19 and TRBJ1-6, with 10 nucleotides matching TRBD1. V was clipped by 7 bases and J by 10 bases; unmatched bases: 7. Per germline, CDR1 LNHDA and CDR2 SQIVND (reference sequence). The CDR3 is made up of 14 amino acids. DNA for the CDR3: TGTGCCAGTACCGGGACAGGGGCAGGATCACCCCTCCACTTT. Its protein is CASTGTGAGSPLHF.

The gene calls are TRBV5-5 and TRBJ2-3, with 7 bases aligning to TRBD1. Trimming took 0 bases from V and 0 from J; bases not matched to a gene: 1. This CDR3 is 15 amino acids long. Per germline, CDR1 SGHKS and CDR2 YYEKEE (reference sequence). The CDR3 here is CASSLEGASTDTQYF. CDR3 in DNA: TGTGCCAGCAGCTTGGAGGGGGCTAGCACAGATACGCAGTATTTT.

The rearrangement links TRBV6-5 to TRBJ1-2; the D gene is possibly TRBD1 (5 bases). The CDR3 loop spans 14 amino acids. V was cut by 7 bases and J by 7 bases, with 19 bases left in between. CDR1 MNHEY and CDR2 SVGAGI come from the germline V gene. The CDR3 sequence: CASKRPSGRSGYTF. DNA for the CDR3: TGTGCCAGCAAACGTCCCTCAGGGCGCTCTGGCTACACCTTC.

This clone was counted between two and nine times. The J gene is TRBJ2-4, the V gene TRBV6-5, with TRBD2 as a possible D gene (6 bases). CDR3 length: 13 amino acids. V was trimmed by 8 bases and J by 2 bases, leaving 10 bases between them. Germline CDR1 reads MNHEY; CDR2 reads SVGAGI. The chain's CDR3 is CASAGSPKNIQYF. In DNA, the CDR3 is TGTGCCAGCGCGGGGAGCCCCAAAAACATTCAGTACTTC.

The rearrangement links TRBV6-1 to TRBJ2-7; weak D call: TRBD2 (6 bases). The germline gives CDR1 MNHNS, CDR2 SASEGT. The CDR3 spans 14 residues. Trimming left V 4 bases short and J 4 bases short, with 14 bases between. The CDR3 here is CASSGGTAPYEQYF. CDR3 nucleotides: TGTGCCAGCAGTGGCGGGACGGCCCCTTACGAGCAGTACTTC.

This clone was observed a handful of times. The rearrangement links TRBV18 to TRBJ2-1; weak D call: TRBD1 (6 bases). Germline V gives CDR1 KGHSH, CDR2 LQKENI. CDR3 length: 14 amino acids. Deletions cut 6 bases from V and 9 bases from J, with 18 bases between. The CDR3 loop is CASSPQGSGFEQFF. CDR3 coding DNA: TGTGCCAGCTCCCCGCAGGGGTCGGGTTTTGAGCAGTTCTTC.

This clone was found a few times. J is TRBJ2-4 and V is TRBV5-4, with TRBD2 identical over 12 bases. CDR3 length equals 18 residues. In germline, CDR1 is SGHNT, CDR2 YYREEE (reference sequence). After removal of 0 bases from V and 2 bases from J, the junction contained 6 bases not matched to a gene. CDR3 DNA sequence: TGTGCCAGCAGCTTGGAACTAGCGGGGGGCCCCACCAAAAACATTCAGTACTTC. This sequence encodes CASSLELAGGPTKNIQYF.

This clone was picked up a small number of times. The V call is TRBV30, the J call TRBJ2-3; 10 positions match TRBD2. Germline V CDR1 and CDR2: GTSNPN, SVGIG (reference sequence). The CDR3 length is 14 residues. V gave up 7 bases and J gave up 2 bases; unmatched junction bases: 6. CDR3 DNA sequence: TGTGCCTTTCCAACTAGCGGGGTCACAGATACGCAGTATTTT. It is translated as CAFPTSGVTDTQYF.

This clone has more than one count but fewer than ten. The chain recombines TRBV5-6 with TRBJ2-7; possibly TRBD2 for D (5 bases). Trimming took 0 bases from V and 6 from J, leaving 10 bases between them. CDR1 and CDR2 from the germline V gene are SGHDT and YYEEEE. This CDR3 region has 13 residues. CDR3 sequence: CASSLGGLGEQYF. In DNA, the CDR3 is TGTGCCAGCAGCTTGGGAGGGTTAGGCGAGCAGTACTTC. Combining the CDR3 with reference TRBV5-6 and TRBJ2-7 gives the whole variable domain DAGVTQSPTHLIKTRGQQVTLRCSPKSGHDTVSWYQQALGQGPQFIFQYYEEEERQRGNFPDRFSGHQFPNYSSELNVNALLLGDSALYLCASSLGGLGEQYFGPGTRLTVT.

V and J are TRBV11-2 and TRBJ1-1; D uncertain. CDR3 length: 14 amino acids. V dropped 5 bases and J dropped 10 bases, with 20 bases sitting between them. Looked up from germline, CDR1 is SGHAT and CDR2 is FQNNGV. CDR3 DNA sequence: TGTGCCAGCAGCCCTAGTGTGAGGGCGTCGGTAGCTTTCTTT. This encodes CASSPSVRASVAFF.

CDR3 sequence: CASSWDNSGNTIYF. The CDR3 DNA reads as TGTGCCAGCAGCTGGGACAACTCTGGAAACACCATATATTTT. The chain is built from TRBV5-4 and TRBJ1-3; a weak D match, TRBD1 (6 bases). Germline loops: CDR1 SGHNT, CDR2 YYREEE (reference sequence). The CDR3 runs 14 residues. Trimming cost V 3 bases and J 0 bases, with 7 bases left between them.

This clone was detected only a few times. The rearrangement links TRBV27 to TRBJ2-7, with a weak D call TRBD2 (5 bases). From germline, CDR1 is MNHEY and CDR2 SMNVEV (reference sequence). The ends were cut back, 7 bases at V and 5 bases at J, with 24 bases in the middle. This CDR3 is built from 16 residues. CDR3 protein: CASKFVDDRVEDEQYF. CDR3 coding DNA: TGTGCCAGCAAATTCGTCGATGATAGGGTGGAGGACGAGCAGTACTTC.

The rearrangement links TRBV27 to TRBJ2-3, with D possibly being TRBD2 (7 bases). The germline V gene encodes CDR1 MNHEY and CDR2 SMNVEV (reference sequence). CDR3 size: 15 residues. V lost 3 bases, J lost 3 bases, and 13 bases lay in between. The CDR3 is CASSLGRGTTDTQYF. CDR3 nucleotides: TGTGCCAGCAGTTTGGGGAGGGGGACGACAGATACGCAGTATTTT.